This T cell receptor (beta chain) was identified in a study of graft-versus-host responses after intestinal transplantation. Study-wide background: Anti-thymocyte globulin served as induction for all recipients, who then took tacrolimus and steroids for about three years.

Profiling relied on immunoSEQ multiplex PCR, and the TCRdb table lists in-frame clones only, not all of them. In the table there are approximately 76,000 clones, 84% of which are singletons. With regard to this clone: No antigen is known for it.

General study findings and limits: The authors found GvH clones in recipient marrow, some appearing first in ileum or blood.

The CDR3 runs 13 residues. Germline-derived CDR1 and CDR2 are MNHNY and SVGAGI (reference sequence). Trimming removed 5 bases from V and 3 bases from J, with 11 bases in between. Sample: unstimulated CD4+ T cells sorted from spleen or lymph node cells, taken before transplant. The J gene is TRBJ2-7, the V gene TRBV6-6; D might be TRBD2 (5 bases). This TCR came from a human donor who was the organ donor for an intestinal transplant. The DNA for the CDR3 is TGTGCCAGCAGTCGAGGACTGTACTACGAGCAGTACGTC. This encodes CASSRGLYYEQYV.